The rows below give T cell receptor beta chains drawn from one sample of a study of CD8 T cells in ankylosing spondylitis. One entry per CDR3 protein, called by TCRdb with MiXCR from the 5' RACE reads. The table has 85,000 to 100,000 distinct CDR3 sequences, 8.8% seen once. Material for sequencing was blood, either unsorted or a sorted T cell fraction (not recorded which). Receptors were obtained from a male donor with ankylosing spondylitis or in good health (not recorded which). CDR3s include the opening cysteine and the closing phenylalanine or tryptophan. Fields, in order: CDR3 DNA, CDR3 protein, clone size, J gene, V gene, D gene. A D gene is named only where the DNA matches it firmly. Only part of the rows carry a size: once, few, many, or a class if the clone is expanded.

cdr3_nt: TGCGCCAGCAGCTTGGCTAGCGGGGGATCCGCCTACGAGCAGTACTTC
cdr3_aa: CASSLASGGSAYEQYF
clone_size: many
j_call: TRBJ2-7
v_call: TRBV5-1
d_call: TRBD2

cdr3_nt: TGTGCCAGCAGTTTGGTCAATCAGCCCCAGCATTTT
cdr3_aa: CASSLVNQPQHF
clone_size: many
j_call: TRBJ1-5
v_call: TRBV12-3/TRBV12-4
d_call: .

cdr3_nt: TGTGCCAGCAGCGAACAGGGGGCCCACAATGAGCAGTTCTTC
cdr3_aa: CASSEQGAHNEQFF
clone_size: few
j_call: TRBJ2-1
v_call: TRBV9
d_call: TRBD1

cdr3_nt: TGCGCCAGCAGCTTGGAAGGTGGGGTCACTGAAGCTTTCTTT
cdr3_aa: CASSLEGGVTEAFF
clone_size: many
j_call: TRBJ1-1
v_call: TRBV5-1
d_call: .

cdr3_nt: TGCAGCGTCGTCAGCGGGGGCGGCACTGAAGCTTTCTTT
cdr3_aa: CSVVSGGGTEAFF
clone_size: many
j_call: TRBJ1-1
v_call: TRBV29-1
d_call: .

cdr3_nt: TGTGCCAGCAGTTCCGAAGGAAACACCATATATTTT
cdr3_aa: CASSSEGNTIYF
clone_size: many
j_call: TRBJ1-3
v_call: TRBV6-5
d_call: .

cdr3_nt: TGTGCCAGCAGCCAAGAGGGGGGCAATCAGCCCCAGCATTTT
cdr3_aa: CASSQEGGNQPQHF
clone_size: many
j_call: TRBJ1-5
v_call: TRBV4-2
d_call: .

cdr3_nt: TGCAGCGTAGACTCTAAAGGGAGTAACTATGGCTACACCTTC
cdr3_aa: CSVDSKGSNYGYTF
clone_size: many
j_call: TRBJ1-2
v_call: TRBV29-1
d_call: .

cdr3_nt: TGTGCCAGCAGACCGTATATAAATAGCGGGGTACGGGAGCAGTTCTTC
cdr3_aa: CASRPYINSGVREQFF
clone_size: many
j_call: TRBJ2-1
v_call: TRBV9
d_call: TRBD2

cdr3_nt: TGTGCCAGCAGCGTCAGGGTTACCCAGTACTTC
cdr3_aa: CASSVRVTQYF
clone_size: .
j_call: TRBJ2-5
v_call: TRBV7-2
d_call: .

cdr3_nt: TGTGCCACCAGCAGAGAGAACAGGGCGATGATCTACGAGCAGTACTTC
cdr3_aa: CATSRENRAMIYEQYF
clone_size: many
j_call: TRBJ2-7
v_call: TRBV15
d_call: .

cdr3_nt: TGTGCCAGCAGCTTAACCGACCCATTGAACACCGGGGAGCTGTTTTTT
cdr3_aa: CASSLTDPLNTGELFF
clone_size: .
j_call: TRBJ2-2
v_call: TRBV7-6
d_call: .

cdr3_nt: TGTGCCAGCAGCCCCACGCGAGGAAACACCGGGGAGCTGTTTTTT
cdr3_aa: CASSPTRGNTGELFF
clone_size: many
j_call: TRBJ2-2
v_call: TRBV14
d_call: .

cdr3_nt: TGTGCCAGCAGCGCTAGTCCAGGGGGGCTCTCTGGAAACACCATATATTTT
cdr3_aa: CASSASPGGLSGNTIYF
clone_size: .
j_call: TRBJ1-3
v_call: TRBV7-3
d_call: TRBD1

cdr3_nt: TGTGCCAGCTCACTACCAACTACAGCCTACGGTTCTGAAAAACTGTTTTTT
cdr3_aa: CASSLPTTAYGSEKLFF
clone_size: many
j_call: TRBJ1-4
v_call: TRBV18
d_call: .

cdr3_nt: TGTGCCAGCGGGACAGACTATGGCTACACCTTC
cdr3_aa: CASGTDYGYTF
clone_size: many
j_call: TRBJ1-2
v_call: TRBV28
d_call: TRBD1

cdr3_nt: TGCAGCGTTGAGGGGGACTACGAGCAGTACTTC
cdr3_aa: CSVEGDYEQYF
clone_size: many
j_call: TRBJ2-7
v_call: TRBV29-1
d_call: .

cdr3_nt: TGTGCCAGCAGTTTCGGTTTCGGGGAAAACATTCAGTACTTC
cdr3_aa: CASSFGFGENIQYF
clone_size: many
j_call: TRBJ2-4
v_call: TRBV28
d_call: .

cdr3_nt: TGCAGTGCTAGGGGGGCGGGCTACGAGCAGTACTTC
cdr3_aa: CSARGAGYEQYF
clone_size: .
j_call: TRBJ2-7
v_call: TRBV20-1
d_call: .

cdr3_nt: TGTGCCAGCAGCTTAGACAGACAGGGCACAGATACGCAGTATTTT
cdr3_aa: CASSLDRQGTDTQYF
clone_size: few
j_call: TRBJ2-3
v_call: TRBV7-2
d_call: .

cdr3_nt: TGTGCCAGCAGTGCCTCGGAGTCCGCCAATGAGCAGTTCTTC
cdr3_aa: CASSASESANEQFF
clone_size: many
j_call: TRBJ2-1
v_call: TRBV6-4
d_call: .

cdr3_nt: TGTGCCAGCAGCTTGGTGGGACAGGGGGCAGATGGCTACACCTTC
cdr3_aa: CASSLVGQGADGYTF
clone_size: few
j_call: TRBJ1-2
v_call: TRBV5-5
d_call: TRBD1

cdr3_nt: TGTGCCAGCAGCTTAGCTCTAGCGGGGGGGTCTGGGGCCAACGTCCTGACTTTC
cdr3_aa: CASSLALAGGSGANVLTF
clone_size: .
j_call: TRBJ2-6
v_call: TRBV7-8
d_call: TRBD2

cdr3_nt: TGCAGCGTTTTCAGCGAGTGCCCGCAGGGCAGCCTAATCGGTAGCAATCAGCCCCAGCATTTT
cdr3_aa: CSVFSECPQGSLIGSNQPQHF
clone_size: many
j_call: TRBJ1-5
v_call: TRBV29-1
d_call: .

cdr3_nt: TGTGCCAGCAGCTTAGCAAAGGGTATAAGGGAAGAGACCCAGTACTTC
cdr3_aa: CASSLAKGIREETQYF
clone_size: many
j_call: TRBJ2-5
v_call: TRBV7-8
d_call: .

cdr3_nt: TGTGCCAGTGGCCTGGGCCCCTACGAGCAGTACTTC
cdr3_aa: CASGLGPYEQYF
clone_size: many
j_call: TRBJ2-7
v_call: TRBV9
d_call: .

cdr3_nt: TGTGCCAGCAGCGATAGACAGGGTCAAAATTCACCCCTCCACTTT
cdr3_aa: CASSDRQGQNSPLHF
clone_size: few
j_call: TRBJ1-6
v_call: TRBV7-2
d_call: TRBD1

cdr3_nt: TGTGCCAGCAGCTTAGGGGTAACAGGGGGTAATTCACCCCTCCACTTT
cdr3_aa: CASSLGVTGGNSPLHF
clone_size: .
j_call: TRBJ1-6
v_call: TRBV7-2
d_call: TRBD1

cdr3_nt: TGTGCCAGCAGTTTACAGGGCTTAGCCAAAAACATTCAGTACTTC
cdr3_aa: CASSLQGLAKNIQYF
clone_size: many
j_call: TRBJ2-4
v_call: TRBV27
d_call: .

cdr3_nt: TGTGCCAGCAGGCGGCAACAGGGCGGCTATGGCTACACCTTC
cdr3_aa: CASRRQQGGYGYTF
clone_size: many
j_call: TRBJ1-2
v_call: TRBV6-1
d_call: .

cdr3_nt: TGTGCCAGCTCACCGGAGGATTTACAGGCCTACGCGAGTGGCACCGGGGAGCTGTTTTTT
cdr3_aa: CASSPEDLQAYASGTGELFF
clone_size: many
j_call: TRBJ2-2
v_call: TRBV18
d_call: .